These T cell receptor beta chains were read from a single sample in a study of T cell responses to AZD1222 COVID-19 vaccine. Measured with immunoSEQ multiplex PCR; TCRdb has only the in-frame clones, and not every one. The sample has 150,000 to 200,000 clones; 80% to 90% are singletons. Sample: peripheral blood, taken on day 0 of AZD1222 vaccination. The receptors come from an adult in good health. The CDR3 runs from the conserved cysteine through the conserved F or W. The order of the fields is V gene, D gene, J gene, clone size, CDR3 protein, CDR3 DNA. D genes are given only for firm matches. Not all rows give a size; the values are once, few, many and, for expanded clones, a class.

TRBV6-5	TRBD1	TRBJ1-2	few	CASSYSLGQGDYGYTF	TGTGCCAGCAGTTACTCACTGGGACAGGGCGACTATGGCTACACCTTC
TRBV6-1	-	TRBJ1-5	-	CASSEARRDQPQHF	TGTGCCAGCAGTGAAGCGAGGCGGGATCAGCCCCAGCATTTT
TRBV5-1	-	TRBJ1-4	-	CASSLEGQEKLFF	TGCGCCAGCAGCTTGGAAGGGCAGGAAAAACTGTTTTTT
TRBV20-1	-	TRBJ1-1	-	CSASRGIHSEAFF	TGCAGTGCTAGTCGTGGAATTCACTCTGAAGCTTTCTTT
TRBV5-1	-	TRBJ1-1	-	CASSRRNMNTEAFF	TGCGCCAGCAGCCGGAGGAACATGAACACTGAAGCTTTCTTT
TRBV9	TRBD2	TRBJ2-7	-	CASSPGLAAAEQYF	TGTGCCAGCAGCCCGGGACTAGCCGCTGCCGAGCAGTACTTC
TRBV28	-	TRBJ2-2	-	CASSLPGFTGELFF	TGTGCCAGCAGTTTACCGGGATTCACCGGGGAGCTGTTTTTT
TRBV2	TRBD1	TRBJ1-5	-	CASGPGTVSNQPQHF	TGTGCCAGCGGTCCGGGGACAGTTTCTAATCAGCCCCAGCATTTT
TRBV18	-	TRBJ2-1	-	CASSPRDLNSEQFF	TGTGCCAGCTCACCACGGGACCTTAATAGTGAGCAGTTCTTC
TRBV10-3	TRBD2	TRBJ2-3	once	CATTSDLAGEGTQYF	TGTGCCACGACTTCCGACCTAGCGGGGGAGGGTACGCAGTATTTT
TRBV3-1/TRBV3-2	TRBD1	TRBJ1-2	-	CASSQTDRGAGYGYTF	TGTGCCAGCAGCCAAACCGACAGGGGGGCAGGCTATGGCTACACCTTC
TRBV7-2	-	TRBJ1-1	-	CASSLGGVHTEAFF	TGTGCCAGCAGCTTGGGGGGAGTTCACACTGAAGCTTTCTTT
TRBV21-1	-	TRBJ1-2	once	CASSTKDRSIYGYTF	TGTGCCAGCAGCACGAAGGACAGGAGTATCTATGGCTACACCTTC
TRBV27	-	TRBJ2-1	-	CASSLTGAWDEQFF	TGTGCCAGCAGCCTGACCGGGGCGTGGGATGAGCAGTTCTTC
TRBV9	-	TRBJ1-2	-	CASSVEVGGLYGYTF	TGTGCCAGCAGCGTAGAAGTCGGGGGATTATATGGCTACACCTTC
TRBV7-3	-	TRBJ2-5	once	CASSLTVISDKRPRLEDF	TGTGCCAGCAGCTTAACCGTTATATCCGACAAGAGACCCAGGCTGGAGGACTTC
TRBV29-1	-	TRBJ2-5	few	CSVYRKDQETQYF	TGCAGCGTCTACAGGAAGGATCAAGAGACCCAGTACTTC
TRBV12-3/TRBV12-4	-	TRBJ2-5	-	CASSPQQETQYF	TGTGCCAGCAGTCCTCAGCAAGAGACCCAGTACTTC
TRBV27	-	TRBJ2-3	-	CASSPGADTQYF	TGTGCCAGCAGTCCAGGGGCAGATACGCAGTATTTT
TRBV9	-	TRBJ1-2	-	CASSVASENYGYTF	TGTGCCAGCAGCGTAGCCTCAGAGAACTATGGCTACACCTTC
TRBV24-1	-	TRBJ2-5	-	CATREGGEETQYF	TGTGCCACCAGGGAGGGGGGCGAGGAGACCCAGTACTTC
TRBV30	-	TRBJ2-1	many	CARASRDSIEQFF	TGTGCCCGGGCCTCCCGGGACTCCATAGAGCAGTTCTTC
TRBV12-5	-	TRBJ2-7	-	CASGFGDEAGYEQYF	TGTGCTAGTGGTTTCGGGGATGAGGCCGGGTACGAGCAGTACTTC
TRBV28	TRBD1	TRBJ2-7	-	CASSFPMGTVYPDSSYEQYF	TGTGCCAGCAGTTTTCCGATGGGGACAGTTTACCCCGATAGCTCCTACGAGCAGTACTTC
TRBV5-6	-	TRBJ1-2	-	CASSLGQVYGYTF	TGTGCCAGCAGCTTGGGTCAGGTCTATGGCTACACCTTC
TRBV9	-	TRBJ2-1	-	CASSEDIMAYNEQFF	TGTGCCAGCAGCGAGGACATTATGGCCTACAATGAGCAGTTCTTC
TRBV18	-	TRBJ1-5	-	CASSPVAGVLGPQHF	TGTGCCAGCTCACCGGTTGCGGGGGTTCTGGGGCCCCAGCATTTT
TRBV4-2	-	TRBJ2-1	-	CASSQDRMSSYNEQFF	TGTGCCAGCAGCCAAGACAGGATGAGCTCCTACAATGAGCAGTTCTTC
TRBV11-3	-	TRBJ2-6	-	CASSEQGANVLTF	TGTGCCAGCAGCGAACAGGGGGCCAACGTCCTGACTTTC
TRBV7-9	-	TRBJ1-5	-	CASSLGRDGQPQHF	TGTGCCAGCAGCTTGGGTAGGGACGGACAGCCCCAGCATTTT
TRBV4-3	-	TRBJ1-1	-	CASSQDNLGDTEAFF	TGCGCCAGCAGCCAAGATAATTTGGGGGACACTGAAGCTTTCTTT
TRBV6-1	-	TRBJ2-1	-	CASSEGAGMGNEQFF	TGTGCCAGCAGTGAAGGGGCAGGGATGGGAAATGAGCAGTTCTTC
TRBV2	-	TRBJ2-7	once	CASRARYPFRLVVHEQYF	TGTGCCAGCAGGGCACGCTATCCCTTCCGACTAGTAGTCCACGAGCAGTACTTC
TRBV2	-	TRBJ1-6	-	CASSADNSPLHF	TGTGCCAGCAGTGCAGATAATTCACCCCTCCACTTT
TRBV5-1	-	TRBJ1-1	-	CASSLGQVMNTEAFF	TGCGCCAGCAGCTTGGGACAGGTTATGAACACTGAAGCTTTCTTT
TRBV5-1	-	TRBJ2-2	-	CASSDPVGLNTGELFF	TGCGCCAGCAGCGACCCGGTGGGGCTTAACACCGGGGAGCTGTTTTTT
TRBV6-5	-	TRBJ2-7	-	CASSNGGGREQYF	TGTGCCAGCAGTAACGGGGGAGGTAGGGAGCAGTACTTC
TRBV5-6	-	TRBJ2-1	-	CASSLNGGGDSPMNEQFF	TGTGCCAGCAGCTTAAACGGCGGGGGCGACTCTCCAATGAATGAGCAGTTCTTC
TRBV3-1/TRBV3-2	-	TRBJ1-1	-	CASSLTGKDFLNTEAFF	TGTGCCAGCAGCCTTACGGGAAAAGATTTTCTGAACACTGAAGCTTTCTTT
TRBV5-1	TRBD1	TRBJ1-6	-	CASSLQGAGSPLHF	TGCGCCAGCAGCTTGCAGGGGGCAGGTTCACCCCTCCACTTT
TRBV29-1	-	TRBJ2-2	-	CSVPGPENTGELFF	TGCAGCGTCCCCGGGCCAGAGAACACCGGGGAGCTGTTTTTT